This T cell receptor (beta chain) comes out of a study of blood T cell repertoires in COVID-19 (TCRdb year 2020). Background for the entire study: Collaborator samples came from the United States, Italy and Spain and covered acute and convalescent phases of COVID-19. Samples came from the ongoing ImmuneRACE study (first 160 participants) plus 1,254 subjects from 6 global collaborators. Where available, HLA class I and class II types were taken from metadata supplied by the sample provider and were not determined by assay-based typing. The prospective study material was composed of cDNA or gDNA derived from T cells, B-cell-depleted T cells, or PBMCs. The repertoires were released in a freely available public database intended as a resource for research on the immune response to SARS-CoV-2. Subjects who had been exposed to COVID-19, were actively infected with it, or had recovered from it provided the deeply sampled blood TCRbeta repertoires that made up the dataset. The sample metadata nearly always contained a de-identified subject ID, COVID-19 status, age in years and sex. Findings and caveats that apply to the study as a whole: Clinical and demographic metadata were provided uncurated, with the amount varying by source and participant.

CDR1 and CDR2 (KGHSH, LQKENI) derive from the germline V gene. Reading from cysteine to phenylalanine, the CDR3 counts 14 amino acids. Only CDR3 DNA remains: 42 bases, in frame from the first base. V is reduced by 3 bases and J by 2 bases, leaving a spacing of 10 bases between them. TCRbeta CDR3 regions were amplified from genomic DNA by means of the immunoSEQ Assay, a bias-controlled multiplex PCR. Regarding the original processing steps: The number of nucleated cells in each sample was estimated from the amplification of reference gene primers within the assay. To quantify the absolute abundance of each unique TCRbeta CDR3 rearrangement, sequence reads were collapsed and filtered. For each sample, productive Simpson clonality was calculated by taking the square root of Simpson's diversity index across productive rearrangements. TCRdb provides this immuneACCESS table in a form limited to in-frame rearrangements. Some clones are lacking; in checked studies, under half of them reflect an unresolved V gene, and why the rest are absent is not known. V, J and clone size are those of that table, while D and trimming were read from the DNA. In this sample the table shows some 38,000 clones, 85% of which occur a single time. The ten largest clones take up 4% to 6% of the sample.

Each collaborating institution followed its own protocols to collect whole blood in K2EDTA tubes. For TCRbeta analysis, collaborators shipped samples in one of three forms: frozen whole blood, isolated PBMCs, or DNA extracted from either of those sample types. This clone occurred once. Its specific antigen is unknown. Base qualities are missing; no much larger clone stands one base away. Sequenced material: peripheral blood. The receptor was derived from a man aged 50-59 years with active COVID-19. The sequence links TRBV18 to TRBJ1-1, and TRBD1 may be the D gene, going by 5 matching bases. The DNA sequence is as follows: TGTGCCAGCTCACCTCGACAGCAAAACACTGAAGCTTTCTTT. Translated, this is CASSPRQQNTEAFF. The full variable domain, with segments outside the CDR3 supplied by the reference TRBV18 and TRBJ1-1 proteins, appears as NAGVMQNPRHLVRRRGQEARLRCSPMKGHSHVYWYRQLPEEGLKFMVYLQKENIIDESGMPKERFSAEFPKEGPSILRIQQVVRGDSAAYFCASSPRQQNTEAFFGQGTRLTVV.